These T cell receptor beta chains were read from a single sample in a study of T cells in Graves' hyperthyroidism and ophthalmopathy. TCRdb called the multiplex PCR reads again in MiXCR, with one record for every CDR3 protein. Among hundreds of thousands of distinct CDR3 sequences listed, under 45% were seen once. The sequenced sample consisted of blood. Every receptor here comes from a woman in her 40s with Graves' hyperthyroidism. Each CDR3 is given with its conserved first and last residue. The order of the fields is J gene, V gene, clone size, D gene, CDR3 protein, CDR3 DNA. D genes are given only for firm matches. Only some rows state a clone size, as once, few, many or a class for expanded clones.

j_gene: TRBJ2-7; v_gene: TRBV20-1; abundance: many; d_gene: .; CDR3aa: CSASDFTYEQYF; CDR3nt: TGCAGTGCTAGTGACTTCACCTACGAGCAGTACTTC
j_gene: TRBJ2-5; v_gene: TRBV13; abundance: .; d_gene: .; CDR3aa: CASSLVLGAGETQYF; CDR3nt: TGTGCCAGCAGTTTGGTACTAGGGGCCGGAGAGACCCAGTACTTC
j_gene: TRBJ2-7; v_gene: TRBV7-8; abundance: few; d_gene: TRBD1; CDR3aa: CASSSRGGGTGFGEQYF; CDR3nt: TGTGCCAGCAGCTCCCGAGGCGGCGGGACAGGGTTTGGAGAGCAGTACTTC
j_gene: TRBJ1-1; v_gene: TRBV7-9; abundance: few; d_gene: .; CDR3aa: CASGSPTLMNTEAFF; CDR3nt: TGTGCCAGTGGATCACCCACTCTTATGAACACTGAAGCTTTCTTT
j_gene: TRBJ1-5; v_gene: TRBV19; abundance: many; d_gene: .; CDR3aa: CASSVQGSNQPQHF; CDR3nt: TGTGCCAGTAGTGTACAGGGCAGCAATCAGCCCCAGCATTTT
j_gene: TRBJ2-7; v_gene: TRBV12-3/TRBV12-4; abundance: few; d_gene: .; CDR3aa: CASRQSRVTYEQYF; CDR3nt: TGTGCCAGCAGACAGAGCAGGGTCACATACGAGCAGTACTTC
j_gene: TRBJ2-2; v_gene: TRBV29-1; abundance: many; d_gene: TRBD1; CDR3aa: CSAGQVNTGELFF; CDR3nt: TGCAGCGCAGGACAGGTGAACACCGGGGAGCTGTTTTTT
j_gene: TRBJ1-1; v_gene: TRBV6-4; abundance: .; d_gene: .; CDR3aa: CASSDRDNTEAFF; CDR3nt: TGTGCCAGCAGTGACCGGGACAACACTGAAGCTTTCTTT
j_gene: TRBJ1-5; v_gene: TRBV20-1; abundance: many; d_gene: TRBD1; CDR3aa: CSAATGGARANQPQHF; CDR3nt: TGCAGTGCGGCGACAGGGGGCGCGAGGGCAAATCAGCCCCAGCATTTT
j_gene: TRBJ2-2; v_gene: TRBV4-3; abundance: .; d_gene: TRBD2; CDR3aa: CASSQLSGGSGELFF; CDR3nt: TGCGCCAGCAGCCAATTAAGCGGGGGATCGGGGGAGCTGTTTTTT
j_gene: TRBJ2-6; v_gene: TRBV11-2; abundance: .; d_gene: TRBD1; CDR3aa: CASSPRTGTRSGANVLTF; CDR3nt: TGTGCCAGCAGCCCCCGGACAGGGACTCGCTCTGGGGCCAACGTCCTGACTTTC
j_gene: TRBJ1-2; v_gene: TRBV7-6; abundance: many; d_gene: .; CDR3aa: CATLNFRGGGYTF; CDR3nt: TGTGCCACGCTAAATTTCAGGGGCGGTGGCTACACCTTC
j_gene: TRBJ2-5; v_gene: TRBV12-3/TRBV12-4; abundance: .; d_gene: .; CDR3aa: CASSLTNQETQYF; CDR3nt: TGTGCCAGCAGTTTGACGAACCAAGAGACCCAGTACTTC
j_gene: TRBJ2-6; v_gene: TRBV10-3; abundance: many; d_gene: .; CDR3aa: CAIGDTSSGANVLTF; CDR3nt: TGTGCCATCGGGGACACAAGCTCTGGGGCCAACGTCCTGACTTTC
j_gene: TRBJ1-2; v_gene: TRBV24-1; abundance: many; d_gene: TRBD1; CDR3aa: CATSDTRGGGYDGYTF; CDR3nt: TGTGCCACCAGTGATACCCGGGGAGGGGGCTATGATGGCTACACCTTC
j_gene: TRBJ1-4; v_gene: TRBV29-1; abundance: .; d_gene: TRBD1; CDR3aa: CSVSRGSWEKLFF; CDR3nt: TGCAGCGTTTCCAGGGGGTCCTGGGAAAAACTGTTTTTT
j_gene: TRBJ2-7; v_gene: TRBV5-6; abundance: few; d_gene: .; CDR3aa: CASSSSGLASHEQYF; CDR3nt: TGTGCCAGCAGCTCATCGGGCCTAGCATCCCACGAGCAGTACTTC
j_gene: TRBJ1-1; v_gene: TRBV29-1; abundance: many; d_gene: .; CDR3aa: CSVGSNTEAFF; CDR3nt: TGCAGCGTTGGGTCGAACACTGAAGCTTTCTTT
j_gene: TRBJ2-7; v_gene: TRBV5-1; abundance: .; d_gene: TRBD2; CDR3aa: CVSGTSYEQYF; CDR3nt: TGCGTCAGCGGGACCAGCTACGAGCAGTACTTC
j_gene: TRBJ2-5; v_gene: TRBV4-1; abundance: .; d_gene: TRBD2; CDR3aa: CANSQDFSGVGETQYF; CDR3nt: TGCGCCAACAGCCAAGACTTTAGCGGGGTCGGAGAGACCCAGTACTTC
j_gene: TRBJ1-2; v_gene: TRBV19; abundance: few; d_gene: TRBD1; CDR3aa: CATRQGPTNYGYTF; CDR3nt: TGTGCCACCAGACAGGGGCCTACCAACTATGGCTACACCTTC
j_gene: TRBJ2-5; v_gene: TRBV20-1; abundance: many; d_gene: .; CDR3aa: CSAPPEKTQYF; CDR3nt: TGCAGTGCCCCACCCGAGAAGACCCAGTACTTC
j_gene: TRBJ1-2; v_gene: TRBV19; abundance: .; d_gene: .; CDR3aa: CASSIEFNYGYTF; CDR3nt: TGTGCCAGTAGTATTGAGTTCAACTATGGCTACACCTTC